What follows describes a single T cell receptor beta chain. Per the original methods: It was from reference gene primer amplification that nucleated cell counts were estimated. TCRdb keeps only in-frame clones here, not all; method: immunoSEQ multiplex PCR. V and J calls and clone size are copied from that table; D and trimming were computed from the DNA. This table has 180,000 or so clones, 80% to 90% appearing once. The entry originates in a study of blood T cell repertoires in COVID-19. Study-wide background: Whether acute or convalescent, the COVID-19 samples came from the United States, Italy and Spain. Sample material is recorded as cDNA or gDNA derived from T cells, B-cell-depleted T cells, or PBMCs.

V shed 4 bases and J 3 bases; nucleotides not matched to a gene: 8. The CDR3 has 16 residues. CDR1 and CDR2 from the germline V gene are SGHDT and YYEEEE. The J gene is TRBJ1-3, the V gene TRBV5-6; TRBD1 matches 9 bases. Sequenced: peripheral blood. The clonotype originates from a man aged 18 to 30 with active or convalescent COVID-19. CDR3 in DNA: TGTGCCAGCAGCCCAAGACAGGGGGGTAGTGGAAACACCATATATTTT. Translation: CASSPRQGGSGNTIYF. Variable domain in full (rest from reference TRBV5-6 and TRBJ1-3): DAGVTQSPTHLIKTRGQQVTLRCSPKSGHDTVSWYQQALGQGPQFIFQYYEEEERQRGNFPDRFSGHQFPNYSSELNVNALLLGDSALYLCASSPRQGGSGNTIYFGEGSWLTVV.